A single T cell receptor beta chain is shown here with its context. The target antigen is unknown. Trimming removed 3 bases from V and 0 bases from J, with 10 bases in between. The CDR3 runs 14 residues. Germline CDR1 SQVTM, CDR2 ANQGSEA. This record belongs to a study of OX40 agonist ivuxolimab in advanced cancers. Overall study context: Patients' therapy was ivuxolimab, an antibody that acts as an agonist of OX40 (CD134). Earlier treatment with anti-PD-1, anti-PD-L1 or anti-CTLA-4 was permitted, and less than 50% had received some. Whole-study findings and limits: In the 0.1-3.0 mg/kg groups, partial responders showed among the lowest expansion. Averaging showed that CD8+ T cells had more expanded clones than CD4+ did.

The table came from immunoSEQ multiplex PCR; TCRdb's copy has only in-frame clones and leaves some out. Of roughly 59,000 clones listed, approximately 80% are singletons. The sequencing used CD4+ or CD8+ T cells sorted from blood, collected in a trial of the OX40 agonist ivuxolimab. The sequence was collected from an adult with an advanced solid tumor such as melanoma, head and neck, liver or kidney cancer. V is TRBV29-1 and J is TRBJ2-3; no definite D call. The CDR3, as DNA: TGCAGCGTTGAGGGTGGTTCTAGCACAGATACGCAGTATTTT. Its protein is CSVEGGSSTDTQYF.